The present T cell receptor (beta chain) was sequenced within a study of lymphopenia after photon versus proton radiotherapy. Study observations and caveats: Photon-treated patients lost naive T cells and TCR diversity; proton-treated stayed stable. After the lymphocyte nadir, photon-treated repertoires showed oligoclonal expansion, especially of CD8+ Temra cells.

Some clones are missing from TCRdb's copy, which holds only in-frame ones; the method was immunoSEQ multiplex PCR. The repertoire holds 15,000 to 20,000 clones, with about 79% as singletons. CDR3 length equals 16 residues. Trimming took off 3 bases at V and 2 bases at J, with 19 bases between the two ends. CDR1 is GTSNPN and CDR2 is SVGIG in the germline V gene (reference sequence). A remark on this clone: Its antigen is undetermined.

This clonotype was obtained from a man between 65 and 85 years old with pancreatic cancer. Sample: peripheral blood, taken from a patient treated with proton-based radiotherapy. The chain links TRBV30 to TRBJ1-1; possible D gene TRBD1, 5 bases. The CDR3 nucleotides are TGTGCCTGGAGCTTACACCCCGTCGGGGGAAACACTGAAGCTTTCTTT. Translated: CAWSLHPVGGNTEAFF. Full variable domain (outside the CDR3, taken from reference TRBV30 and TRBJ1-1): SQTIHQWPATLVQPVGSPLSLECTVEGTSNPNLYWYRQAAGRGLQLLFYSVGIGQISSEVPQNLSASRPQDRQFILSSKKLLLSDSGFYLCAWSLHPVGGNTEAFFGQGTRLTVV.